The entry below describes one T cell receptor beta chain. This receptor's antigen is unknown. Base-call qualities are not available, and no considerably larger clone is one nucleotide away. Collaborating institutions collected whole blood in K2EDTA tubes following their own protocols. Collaborator samples were shipped for TCRbeta analysis as frozen whole blood, isolated PBMCs, or DNA extracted from either sample type. TCRbeta CDR3 regions were amplified from genomic DNA by means of the immunoSEQ Assay, a bias-controlled multiplex PCR. Per the source publication's procedure: The number of nucleated cells in each sample was estimated from the amplification of reference gene primers within the assay. Sequence reads were collapsed and filtered to measure the absolute abundance of every unique TCRbeta CDR3 rearrangement. For each sample, productive Simpson clonality was calculated by taking the square root of Simpson's diversity index across productive rearrangements. TCRdb provides this immuneACCESS table in a form limited to in-frame rearrangements. Some clones are lacking; in checked studies, under half of them reflect an unresolved V gene, and why the rest are absent is not known. The D gene and trimming were derived from the DNA, and the V and J assignments and clone size from that table. The sample table contains about 360,000 clones; only one count was recorded for 83% of them. Of the sample, under 3% is held by the ten largest clones.

This sample was taken from a study of blood T cell repertoires in COVID-19 (dated by TCRdb to 2020 to 2021). Background for the entire study: Collaborator samples came from the United States, Italy and Spain and covered acute and convalescent phases of COVID-19. The material from the prospective study consisted of cDNA or gDNA derived from T cells, B-cell-depleted T cells, or PBMCs. The dataset comprised deeply sampled blood TCRbeta repertoires from subjects exposed to, actively infected with, or recovered from COVID-19. The repertoires were made available in a free public database intended to serve as a resource for research on the immune response to SARS-CoV-2. The samples were drawn from the first 160 participants of the ongoing ImmuneRACE study and from 950 to 1,500 subjects provided by 6 global collaborators. Sample metadata almost always included a de-identified subject ID, COVID-19 status, age in years and sex. Where available, HLA class I and class II types were obtained from metadata supplied by the sample provider rather than from assay-based typing. Study-wide findings and limitations: Clinical and demographic metadata were provided uncurated, with the amount varying by source and participant.

The CDR3 has 15 amino acids, counting the end cysteine and phenylalanine. Of the read, only the CDR3 DNA is kept; its 45 bases are in frame from base 1. Germline trimming amounts to 6 bases on V and 2 bases on J, with 8 as the count of junction bases outside the gene matches. Taken from the germline V gene, the CDR1 and CDR2 loops are MNHEY and SVGAGI. The sequence was obtained from a young man with active or convalescent COVID-19. The sample comprised peripheral blood. The V and J segments used are TRBV6-5 and TRBJ2-7; 9 central bases correspond to TRBD1. The CDR3 protein is CASSTTQGAPYEQYF. Here is the DNA: TGTGCCAGCAGCACAACACAGGGGGCTCCCTACGAGCAGTACTTC.